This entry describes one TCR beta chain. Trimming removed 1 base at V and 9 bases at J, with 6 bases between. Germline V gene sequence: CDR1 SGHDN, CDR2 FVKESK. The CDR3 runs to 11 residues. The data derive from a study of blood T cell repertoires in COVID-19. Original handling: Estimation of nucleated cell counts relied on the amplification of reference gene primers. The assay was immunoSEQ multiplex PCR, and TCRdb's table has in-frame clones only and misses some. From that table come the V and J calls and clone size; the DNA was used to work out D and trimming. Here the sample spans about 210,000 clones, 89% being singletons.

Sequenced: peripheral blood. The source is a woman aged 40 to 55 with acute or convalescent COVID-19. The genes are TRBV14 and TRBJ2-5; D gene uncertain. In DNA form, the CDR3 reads TGTGCCAGCAGCCAAGGACGGGCCCAGTACTTC. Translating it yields CASSQGRAQYF.